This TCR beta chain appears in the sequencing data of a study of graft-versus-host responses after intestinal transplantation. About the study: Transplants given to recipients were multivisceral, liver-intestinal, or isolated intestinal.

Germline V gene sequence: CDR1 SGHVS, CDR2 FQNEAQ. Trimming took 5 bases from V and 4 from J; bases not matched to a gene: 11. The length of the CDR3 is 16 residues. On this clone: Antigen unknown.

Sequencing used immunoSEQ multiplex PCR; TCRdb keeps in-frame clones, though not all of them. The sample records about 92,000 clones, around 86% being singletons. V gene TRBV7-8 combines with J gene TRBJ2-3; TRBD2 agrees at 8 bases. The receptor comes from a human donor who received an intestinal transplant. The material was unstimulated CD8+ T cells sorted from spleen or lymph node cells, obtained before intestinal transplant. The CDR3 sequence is CASSVGLRGGADTQYF. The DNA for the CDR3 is TGTGCCAGCAGCGTAGGACTCCGGGGGGGAGCAGATACGCAGTATTTT.